This T cell receptor (beta chain) emerged from a study of blood T cells in healthy people across ages. Then a second PCR, running roughly 7 to 11 cycles, was carried out with a sample-barcoded 5' primer and a J-beta primer mix. TCRdb analysed the 5' RACE reads with MiXCR anew, one entry per CDR3 protein. The repertoire has about 540,000 distinct CDR3 sequences, 20% to 30% of them found once; the top ten carry just under 9%. Trimming cost V 8 bases and J 3 bases, with 18 bases left between them. The CDR3 is 15 residues long. Per the germline V gene, CDR1 is SNHLY and CDR2 is FYNNEI. This sample also appeared in a second study, on T cells of mothers and their children. That report notes: A few healthy Caucasian mothers served as donors, and their six children did as well.

The TCR was taken from a boy between 10 and 17 years old in good health. The chain joins TRBV2 to TRBJ2-3; D is undetermined. Source material: blood. The CDR3 coding sequence is TGTGCCAGCCGTTATCTTACGGGTGGAACAGATACGCAGTATTTT. Translating gives CASRYLTGGTDTQYF.